This T cell receptor (beta chain) originates from a study of blood T cells in healthy people across ages. As to this clonotype: Its antigen is unknown. A read error is possible here, since a much larger clone lies one base away.

The second PCR ran 7 to 11 cycles with a sample-barcoded 5' primer and J-beta primers. There were at least 3 million CDR3-containing paired-end reads obtained from each sample. TCRdb itself ran the 5' RACE reads through MiXCR, one entry per CDR3 protein. The data contain around 1.5 million distinct CDR3 sequences, around 35% of them singletons. Broader study findings: Any conclusive comparison of naive versus antigen-experienced cells was prevented by using unsorted PBMCs. Significant beta diversity loss was already apparent by age approximately 42, declining roughly linearly.

The donors, healthy Caucasians from Russia, were aged roughly 6 to 90. Germline CDR1 is SQVTM and CDR2 is ANQGSEA. The CDR3 length is 12 residues. The germline V and J ends were trimmed by 7 bases and 4 bases, with 12 bases remaining between them. Input material: blood. V usage is TRBV29-1 and J usage is TRBJ2-3; D is uncertain. The sequence was obtained from a young woman in good health. The chain's CDR3 is CSAVLVPDTQYF. Here the CDR3 DNA reads TGCAGCGCTGTCCTAGTTCCAGATACGCAGTATTTT.